This T cell receptor (beta chain) was found in a study of CD4 T cells in relation to SARS-CoV-2 and coronaviruses. Points from the study as a whole: No crossreactivity against non-spike viral proteins was tested here.

Germline V gene lookup returns CDR1 LGHNA and CDR2 YSLEER. Unmatched junction bases numbered 9, after V lost 5 bases and J lost 1 base. The CDR3 loop spans 16 amino acids. The unexposed donors gave CD4+ T cells in about 2010-2019, prior to COVID-19. After nine to ten days of culture, CD4+ T cells were isolated. Assay used: immunoSEQ multiplex PCR; TCRdb lists only in-frame clones, some missing. The sample lists around 9,700 clones; roughly 81% were seen once. On this clone itself: The antigen is not known.

The chain links TRBV4-3 to TRBJ2-3; 7 nucleotides agree with TRBD1. The origin of this receptor is a human donor in good health. Sequenced material: CD4+ T cells from PBMCs, cultured in vitro. The CDR3 reads CASSEITGVGTDTQYF. CDR3 bases: TGCGCCAGCAGCGAAATAACAGGGGTCGGCACAGATACGCAGTATTTT.